Listed below are T cell receptor beta chains from one sample, sequenced in a study of naive and memory T cell subsets. Each CDR3 protein is one row after TCRdb ran MiXCR on the UMI-ligation and nested PCR reads. The sample has about 120,000 distinct CDR3 sequences; about 36% are singletons. Sample: central memory CD4+ T cells from blood. Receptors originate from a human donor in good health. Both conserved end residues are part of each CDR3. A D gene is named only where the DNA matches it firmly. Clone sizes are given selectively: once, few, many, or a class where the clone is expanded.

TRBD2,TRBJ2-1,few,TRBV7-2,TGTGCCAGCAGCTCAAAAGCTAGCGGGAGGGCCGAGGAGCAGTTCTTC,CASSSKASGRAEEQFF
-,TRBJ2-1,-,TRBV7-2,TGTGCCAGCAGTCACCCGACCGATCAGCAGTTCTTC,CASSHPTDQQFF
-,TRBJ2-7,few,TRBV7-2,TGTGCCAGCAGCTTAGAACCAGGAGCCTACGAGCAGTACTTC,CASSLEPGAYEQYF
-,TRBJ1-3,few,TRBV28,TGTGCCAGCAGTTTAGTTGGTTCGGTCCGCTCTGGAAACACCATATATTTT,CASSLVGSVRSGNTIYF
-,TRBJ2-7,-,TRBV19,TGTGCCAGTAGTATTTTGTTCGACAGGCAGTTGTACTTC,CASSILFDRQLYF
-,TRBJ2-1,-,TRBV19,TGTGCCAGTAGTATGTACGCTACTAGCTCCTACAATGAGCAGTTCTTC,CASSMYATSSYNEQFF
-,TRBJ2-7,-,TRBV7-9,TGTGCCAGCAGCTTAGGTGGTTCTCCCTACGAGCAGTACTTC,CASSLGGSPYEQYF
-,TRBJ1-5,few,TRBV6-2/TRBV6-3,TGTGCCAGCAGTACGGGACTACTCAATCAGCCCCAGCATTTT,CASSTGLLNQPQHF
-,TRBJ2-1,many,TRBV29-1,TGCAGCGTTGCCAGCTACAATGAGCAGTTCTTC,CSVASYNEQFF
TRBD2,TRBJ2-2,-,TRBV12-3/TRBV12-4,TGTGCCAGCAGCCAACTAGCGGCCAACACCGGGGAGCTGTTTTTT,CASSQLAANTGELFF
-,TRBJ2-7,-,TRBV29-1,TGCAGCGTTTTCGGGACACGGACCGGGGGGGAGCAGTACTTC,CSVFGTRTGGEQYF
-,TRBJ2-1,-,TRBV5-1,TGCGCCAGCCGCCCGAATACGAAATCCTACAATGAGCAGTTCTTC,CASRPNTKSYNEQFF
TRBD1,TRBJ1-3,-,TRBV20-1,TGCAGTGCCCCGACAGGGCGGCACATATATTTT,CSAPTGRHIYF
-,TRBJ1-1,-,TRBV29-1,TGCAGCGTTGAAACGCCTCCCGGGAACACTGAAGCTTTCTTT,CSVETPPGNTEAFF
-,TRBJ1-4,-,TRBV28,TGTGCCAGCAGTTTAGGCAGGGGACCTGTCTTTAATGAAAAACTGTTTTTT,CASSLGRGPVFNEKLFF
-,TRBJ2-2,-,TRBV13,TGTGCCAGCAGCTTACGGGCCCTCACCGGGGAGCTGTTTTTT,CASSLRALTGELFF
-,TRBJ2-5,-,TRBV20-1,TGCAGTGCTATTAATCCCCAGGGAGACCAAGAGACCCAGTACTTC,CSAINPQGDQETQYF
-,TRBJ2-3,few,TRBV5-1,TGCGCCAGCAGCTTGGGCCCAAGGGGCGGAACTAGCACAGATACGCAGTATTTT,CASSLGPRGGTSTDTQYF
-,TRBJ2-1,few,TRBV29-1,TGCAGCGTTGAAGGAGGTGGGCGGTTCTTC,CSVEGGGRFF
-,TRBJ2-3,-,TRBV28,TGTGCCAGCAGTTTAAGGATAGGGTATACGCAGTATTTT,CASSLRIGYTQYF
-,TRBJ2-7,once,TRBV27,TGTGCCAGCAGTTTATATCAGGCGTCCGAGCAGTACTTC,CASSLYQASEQYF
TRBD2,TRBJ2-4,-,TRBV6-2/TRBV6-3,TGTGCCAGCAGTTCACGACTAGCGGGAAGTGTAAACATTCAGTACTTC,CASSSRLAGSVNIQYF
TRBD1,TRBJ2-5,-,TRBV10-3,TGTGCCATCGGGACAGGGGGTAGCGAGACCCAGTACTTC,CAIGTGGSETQYF
-,TRBJ2-5,-,TRBV20-1,TGCAGTGCTCCTAAGGGGGGAGAGACCCAGTACTTC,CSAPKGGETQYF
-,TRBJ1-6,-,TRBV7-6,TGTGCCAGCAGCTTAGATTCGGGGGCAAGGTCACCCCTCCACTTT,CASSLDSGARSPLHF
-,TRBJ2-2,-,TRBV28,TGTGCCAGCAGTTACGGCGGGGAGCTGTTTTTT,CASSYGGELFF
TRBD1,TRBJ2-7,-,TRBV5-1,TGCGCCAGCAGCTTGGCCGGGACAGGGCGGGACGAGCAGTACTTC,CASSLAGTGRDEQYF
-,TRBJ2-3,few,TRBV9,TGTGCCAGCAGCGCCTCGCAGGGAGTTGTAGATACGCAGTATTTT,CASSASQGVVDTQYF
-,TRBJ1-1,-,TRBV29-1,TGCAGCGTTGTGTACAGGCAGAACACTGAAGCTTTCTTT,CSVVYRQNTEAFF
TRBD2,TRBJ2-1,-,TRBV9,TGTGCCAGCAGCGAGAGGGGCCTGACTAGCGGGAGGGCCGATGAGCAGTTCTTC,CASSERGLTSGRADEQFF
-,TRBJ2-5,-,TRBV25-1,TGTGCCAGCAGAGCGAGTGGGGGAGAGACCCAGTACTTC,CASRASGGETQYF
-,TRBJ2-7,few,TRBV28,TGTGCCAGCTATGGGGTATACGAGCAGTACTTC,CASYGVYEQYF
-,TRBJ1-4,-,TRBV6-5,TGTGCCAGCAGCCGGGGATCATCGGTTGAAAAACTGTTTTTT,CASSRGSSVEKLFF
TRBD1,TRBJ2-3,few,TRBV7-9,TGTGCCAGCAGCTTCGGACAGGGACCAGATACGCAGTATTTT,CASSFGQGPDTQYF
-,TRBJ1-1,-,TRBV19,TGTGCCAGTAACCAACGACGGACTGAAGCTTTCTTT,CASNQRRTEAFF
TRBD2,TRBJ2-1,-,TRBV11-2,TGTGCCAGCAGCTTAGCCCTAGCGGGAGAAAGAGAGCAGTTCTTC,CASSLALAGEREQFF
TRBD2,TRBJ2-7,-,TRBV12-5,TGTGCTAGTGGTTTGGGGGTGACTAGCGGAACCTCCTACGAGCAGTACTTC,CASGLGVTSGTSYEQYF
-,TRBJ1-2,few,TRBV10-3,TGTGCCATCAGTGAGTCGGGAGGGCGCCTTAGGAGCTATGGCTACACCTTC,CAISESGGRLRSYGYTF
-,TRBJ2-3,-,TRBV29-1,TGCAGCGTTGAAGCCAATATTGTCGATACGCAGTATTTT,CSVEANIVDTQYF
-,TRBJ2-6,few,TRBV6-5,TGTGCCAGCAGCCCGATAAGCTCTGGGGCCAACGTCCTGACTTTC,CASSPISSGANVLTF
-,TRBJ1-1,few,TRBV7-9,TGTGCCAGCAGCTTACACAGCAACACTGAAGCTTTCTTT,CASSLHSNTEAFF